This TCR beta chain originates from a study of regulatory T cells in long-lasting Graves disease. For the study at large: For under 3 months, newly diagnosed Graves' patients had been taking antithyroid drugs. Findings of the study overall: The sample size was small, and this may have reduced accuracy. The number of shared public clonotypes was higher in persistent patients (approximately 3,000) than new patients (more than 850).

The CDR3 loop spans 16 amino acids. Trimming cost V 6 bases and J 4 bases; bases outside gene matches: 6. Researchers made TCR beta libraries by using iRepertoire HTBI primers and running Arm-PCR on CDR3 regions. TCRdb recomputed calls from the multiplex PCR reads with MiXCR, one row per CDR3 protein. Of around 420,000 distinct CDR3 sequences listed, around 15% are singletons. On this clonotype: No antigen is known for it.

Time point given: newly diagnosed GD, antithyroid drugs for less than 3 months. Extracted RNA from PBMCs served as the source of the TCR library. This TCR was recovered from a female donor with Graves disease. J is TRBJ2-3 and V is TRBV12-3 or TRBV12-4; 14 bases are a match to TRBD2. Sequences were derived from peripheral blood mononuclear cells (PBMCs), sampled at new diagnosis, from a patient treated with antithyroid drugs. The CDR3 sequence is CASREGLAGVADTQYF. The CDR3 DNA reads TGTGCCAGCAGAGAGGGACTAGCGGGAGTGGCAGATACGCAGTATTTT.